Given below is one T cell receptor beta chain in context. Authors' methods: Estimation of nucleated cell counts relied on the amplification of reference gene primers. TCRdb's table, derived via immunoSEQ multiplex PCR, lists solely in-frame clones and lacks some. From that table come the V and J calls and clone size; the DNA was used to work out D and trimming. The table has roughly 310,000 clones, about 92% seen once. This CDR3 region has 14 residues. Germline CDR1 is SGHAT and CDR2 is FQNNGV. The V and J ends lost 5 bases and 15 bases respectively, with 23 bases between them. The data belong to a study of blood T cell repertoires in COVID-19. About the study: Sources were T cells, B-cell-depleted T cells, or PBMCs; the material itself was cDNA or gDNA.

This receptor was taken from a man aged 60 to 75 who had recovered from COVID-19. The sample taken for sequencing was PBMCs or T cells enriched from blood (not recorded which). The genes are TRBV11-2 and TRBJ2-1, with D perhaps matching TRBD1 (6 bases). Here the CDR3 reads CASSRTHFGGGGFF. CDR3 bases: TGTGCCAGCAGCCGGACCCACTTTGGGGGCGGTGGGTTCTTC.